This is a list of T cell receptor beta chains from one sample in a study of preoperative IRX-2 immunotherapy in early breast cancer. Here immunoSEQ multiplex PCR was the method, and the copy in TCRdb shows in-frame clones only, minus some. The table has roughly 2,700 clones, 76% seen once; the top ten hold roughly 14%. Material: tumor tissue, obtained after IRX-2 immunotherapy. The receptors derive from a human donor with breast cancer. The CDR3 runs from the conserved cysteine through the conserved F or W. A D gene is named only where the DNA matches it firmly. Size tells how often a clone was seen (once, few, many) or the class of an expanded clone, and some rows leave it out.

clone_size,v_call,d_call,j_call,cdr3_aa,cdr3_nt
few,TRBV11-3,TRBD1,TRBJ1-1,CASSPGTGRTEAFF,TGTGCCAGCAGCCCAGGGACAGGGCGGACTGAAGCTTTCTTT
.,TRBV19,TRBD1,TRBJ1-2,CASSISTGGNYGYTF,TGTGCCAGTAGTATCTCGACAGGGGGTAACTATGGCTACACCTTC
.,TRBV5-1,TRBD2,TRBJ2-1,CASSQGLASYNEQFF,TGCGCCAGCAGCCAGGGACTAGCGTCCTACAATGAGCAGTTCTTC
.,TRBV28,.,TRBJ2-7,CATRHRNSYEQYF,TGTGCCACCCGGCACCGAAACTCCTACGAGCAGTACTTC
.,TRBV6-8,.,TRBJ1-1,CASSYNRVGQINTEAFF,TGTGCCAGCAGTTACAACAGGGTTGGGCAGATAAACACTGAAGCTTTCTTT
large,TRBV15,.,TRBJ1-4,CATSRVPTATNEKLFF,TGTGCCACCAGCAGAGTTCCCACGGCAACTAATGAAAAACTGTTTTTT
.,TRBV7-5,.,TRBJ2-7,CASSPAGLAGDEQYF,TGTGCCAGCAGCCCAGCGGGACTAGCGGGGGACGAGCAGTACTTC
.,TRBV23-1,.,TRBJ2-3,CASSQLGPNLDRESTDTQYF,TGCGCCAGCAGTCAATTGGGCCCTAACCTGGACAGAGAGAGCACAGATACGCAGTATTTT
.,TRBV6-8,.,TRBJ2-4,CASSYSAAGAKNIQYF,TGTGCCAGCAGTTACTCTGCGGCAGGAGCCAAAAACATTCAGTACTTC
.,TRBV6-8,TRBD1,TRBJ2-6,CAGQGTGANVLTF,TGTGCCGGACAGGGTACTGGGGCCAACGTCCTGACTTTC
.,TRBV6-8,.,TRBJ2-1,CASRYQGSPLYNEQFF,TGTGCCAGCAGGTATCAGGGGAGCCCTCTATACAATGAGCAGTTCTTC
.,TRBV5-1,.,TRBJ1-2,CASSESGGNYGYTF,TGCGCCAGCAGCGAATCGGGAGGCAACTATGGCTACACCTTC
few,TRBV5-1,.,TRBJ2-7,CASSLGRASAYSYEQYF,TGCGCCAGCAGCTTGGGAAGGGCTAGCGCCTATTCCTACGAGCAGTACTTC
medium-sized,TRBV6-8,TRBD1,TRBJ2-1,CASRGDSTYNEQFF,TGTGCCAGCAGGGGGGACAGCACCTACAATGAGCAGTTCTTC
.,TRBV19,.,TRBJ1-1,CASSFQIEAFF,TGTGCCAGTAGTTTCCAGATTGAAGCTTTCTTT
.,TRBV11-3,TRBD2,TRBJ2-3,CASSLRGGSWADTQYF,TGTGCCAGCAGCTTGAGGGGCGGGAGTTGGGCAGATACGCAGTATTTT
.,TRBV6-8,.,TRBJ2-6,CATKQGGANVLTF,TGTGCCACCAAACAGGGAGGGGCCAACGTCCTGACTTTC
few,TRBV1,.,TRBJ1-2,CASSQEPGANYGYTF,TGCGCCAGCAGCCAAGAGCCGGGGGCGAACTATGGCTACACCTTC
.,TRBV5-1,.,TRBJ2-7,CASSSTTGEGSQQYF,TGCGCCAGCAGCTCAACCACAGGGGAGGGATCTCAGCAGTACTTC
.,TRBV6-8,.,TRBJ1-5,CASRLGGGNQPQHF,TGTGCCAGCAGACTCGGAGGGGGCAATCAGCCCCAGCATTTT
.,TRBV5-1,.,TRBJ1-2,CASSLIGSPYVGYTF,TGCGCCAGCAGCTTGATCGGCAGCCCCTATGTAGGCTACACCTTC
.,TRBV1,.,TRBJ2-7,CASSQGGDRVSYEQYF,TGCGCCAGCAGCCAAGGAGGGGACAGGGTCTCCTACGAGCAGTACTTC
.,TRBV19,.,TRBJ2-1,CASSPPYNEQFF,TGTGCCAGTAGTCCCCCTTACAATGAGCAGTTCTTC
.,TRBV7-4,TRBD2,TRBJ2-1,CASSPSKREGQFF,TGTGCCAGCAGCCCTTCTAAGCGGGAGGGGCAGTTCTTC